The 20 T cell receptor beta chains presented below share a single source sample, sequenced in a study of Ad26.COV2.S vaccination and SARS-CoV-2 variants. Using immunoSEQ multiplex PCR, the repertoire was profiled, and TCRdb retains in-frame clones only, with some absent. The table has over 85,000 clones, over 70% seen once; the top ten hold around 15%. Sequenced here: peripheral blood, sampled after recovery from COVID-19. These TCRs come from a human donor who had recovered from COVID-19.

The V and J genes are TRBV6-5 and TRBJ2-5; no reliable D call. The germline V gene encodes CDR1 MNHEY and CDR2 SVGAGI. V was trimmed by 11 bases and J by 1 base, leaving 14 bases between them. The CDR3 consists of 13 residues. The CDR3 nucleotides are TGTGCCGGCGCACTATGGGGCCAAGAGACCCAGTACTTC. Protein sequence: CAGALWGQETQYF.

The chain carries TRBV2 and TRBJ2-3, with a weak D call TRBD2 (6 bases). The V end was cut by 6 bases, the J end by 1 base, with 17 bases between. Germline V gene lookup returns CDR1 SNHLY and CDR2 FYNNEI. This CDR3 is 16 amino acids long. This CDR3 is CASRRGGERGTDTQYF. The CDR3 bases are TGTGCCAGCAGGAGAGGAGGGGAGAGGGGCACAGATACGCAGTATTTT.

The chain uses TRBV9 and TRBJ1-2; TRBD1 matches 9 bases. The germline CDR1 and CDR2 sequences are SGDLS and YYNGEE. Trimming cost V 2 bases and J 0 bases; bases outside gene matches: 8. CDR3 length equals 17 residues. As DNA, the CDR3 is TGTGCCAGCAGCGTGGGGACAGGGAAGCTGGCTAACTATGGCTACACCTTC. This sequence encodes CASSVGTGKLANYGYTF.

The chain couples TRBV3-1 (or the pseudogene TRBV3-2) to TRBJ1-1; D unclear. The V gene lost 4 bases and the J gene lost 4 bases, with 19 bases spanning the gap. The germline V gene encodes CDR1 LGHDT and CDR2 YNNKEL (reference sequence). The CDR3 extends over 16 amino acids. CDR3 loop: CASSPTPLLRSTEAFF. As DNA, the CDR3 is TGTGCCAGCAGCCCCACACCTCTTTTACGGAGCACTGAAGCTTTCTTT.

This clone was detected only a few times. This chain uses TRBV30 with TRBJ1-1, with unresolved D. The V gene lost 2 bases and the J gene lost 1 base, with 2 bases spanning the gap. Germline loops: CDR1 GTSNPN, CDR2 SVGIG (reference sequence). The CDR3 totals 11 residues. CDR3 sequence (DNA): TGTGCCTGGAGTAGGAACACTGAAGCTTTCTTT. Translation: CAWSRNTEAFF.

The CDR3 reads CASSTGLAADTQYF. Here the CDR3 DNA reads TGTGCCAGCAGCACCGGACTAGCGGCAGATACGCAGTATTTT. The V and J genes are TRBV9 and TRBJ2-3; TRBD2 matches 10 bases. Germline V lookup: CDR1 SGDLS, CDR2 YYNGEE. With 4 bases clipped from V and 4 bases from J, the junction kept 3 bases outside the gene matches. The length of the CDR3 is 14 residues.

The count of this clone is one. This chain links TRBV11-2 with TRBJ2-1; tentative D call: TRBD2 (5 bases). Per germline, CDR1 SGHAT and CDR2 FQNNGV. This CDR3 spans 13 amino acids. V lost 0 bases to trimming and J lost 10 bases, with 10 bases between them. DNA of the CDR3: TGTGCCAGCAGCTTAGATCCCCCGGGAGAGCAGTTCTTC. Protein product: CASSLDPPGEQFF.

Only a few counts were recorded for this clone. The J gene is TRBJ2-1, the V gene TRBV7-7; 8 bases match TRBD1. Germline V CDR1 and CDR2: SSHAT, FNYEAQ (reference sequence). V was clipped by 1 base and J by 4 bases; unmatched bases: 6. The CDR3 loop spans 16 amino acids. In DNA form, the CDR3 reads TGTGCCAGCAGCTTAGGGTCCGGGACAGGTTACAATGAGCAGTTCTTC. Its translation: CASSLGSGTGYNEQFF.

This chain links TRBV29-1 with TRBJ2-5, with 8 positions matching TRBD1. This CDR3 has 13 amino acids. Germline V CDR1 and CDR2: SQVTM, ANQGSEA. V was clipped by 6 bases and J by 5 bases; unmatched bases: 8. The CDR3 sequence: CSVTQGARETQYF. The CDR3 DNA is TGCAGCGTAACCCAGGGGGCGCGGGAGACCCAGTACTTC.

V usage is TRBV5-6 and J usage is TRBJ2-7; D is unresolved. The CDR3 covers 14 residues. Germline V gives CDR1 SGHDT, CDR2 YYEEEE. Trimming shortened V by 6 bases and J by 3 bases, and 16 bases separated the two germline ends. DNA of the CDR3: TGTGCCAGCACCTCCTTCTCGGGCCACTACGAGCAGTACTTC. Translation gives CASTSFSGHYEQYF.

The DNA for the CDR3 is TGTGCCACCAGCAGATTTATCGGGGGGCTGGGTGGCACTGAAGCTTTCTTT. Translation gives CATSRFIGGLGGTEAFF. This chain uses TRBV15 with TRBJ1-1; possible D gene TRBD1, 6 bases. The CDR3 length is 17 residues. Per the germline V gene, CDR1 is LNHNV and CDR2 is YYDKDF (reference sequence). V was pared by 2 bases and J by 4 bases, with 20 bases between.

This CDR3 reads CASSFRDGETQYF. CDR3 sequence (DNA): TGTGCCAGCAGCTTCCGGGACGGAGAGACCCAGTACTTC. The chain employs TRBV7-2 and TRBJ2-5, with D perhaps TRBD1 or TRBD2 (5 bases each). The V end was cut by 3 bases, the J end by 4 bases, with 9 bases between. Per the germline V gene, CDR1 is SGHTA and CDR2 is FQGNSA. The CDR3 has 13 amino acids.

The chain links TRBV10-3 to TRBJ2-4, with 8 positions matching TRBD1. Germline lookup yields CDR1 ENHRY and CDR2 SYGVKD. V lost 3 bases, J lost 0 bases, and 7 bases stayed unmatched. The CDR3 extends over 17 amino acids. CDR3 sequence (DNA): TGTGCCATCAGTGATTCGGACAGGGTACTAGCCAAAAACATTCAGTACTTC. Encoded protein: CAISDSDRVLAKNIQYF.

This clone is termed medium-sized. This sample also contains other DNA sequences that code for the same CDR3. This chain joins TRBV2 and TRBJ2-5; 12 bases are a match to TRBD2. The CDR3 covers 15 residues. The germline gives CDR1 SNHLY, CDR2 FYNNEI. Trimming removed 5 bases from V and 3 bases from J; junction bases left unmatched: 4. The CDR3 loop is CASSSSGGAEETQYF. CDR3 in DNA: TGTGCCAGCAGTTCTAGCGGGGGGGCGGAAGAGACCCAGTACTTC.

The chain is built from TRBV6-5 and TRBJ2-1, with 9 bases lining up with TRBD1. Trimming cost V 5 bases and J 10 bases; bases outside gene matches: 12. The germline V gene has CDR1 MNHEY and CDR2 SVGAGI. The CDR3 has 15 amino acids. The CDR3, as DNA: TGTGCCAGCAGTCCCGTACAACAGGGGGCAGGGGAGCAGTTCTTC. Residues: CASSPVQQGAGEQFF.

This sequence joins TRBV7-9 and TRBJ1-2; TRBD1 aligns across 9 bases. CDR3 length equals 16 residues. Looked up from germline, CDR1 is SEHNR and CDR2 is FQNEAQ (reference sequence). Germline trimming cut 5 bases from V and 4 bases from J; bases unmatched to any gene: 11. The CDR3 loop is CASSPATGGGGYGYTF. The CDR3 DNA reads TGTGCCAGCAGCCCCGCGACAGGGGGAGGAGGCTATGGCTACACCTTC.

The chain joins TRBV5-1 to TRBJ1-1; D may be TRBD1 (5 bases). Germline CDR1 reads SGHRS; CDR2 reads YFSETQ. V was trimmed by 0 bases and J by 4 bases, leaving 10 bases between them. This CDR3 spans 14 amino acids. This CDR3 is CASSLVAGTTEAFF. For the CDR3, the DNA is TGCGCCAGCAGCTTGGTTGCAGGGACCACTGAAGCTTTCTTT.

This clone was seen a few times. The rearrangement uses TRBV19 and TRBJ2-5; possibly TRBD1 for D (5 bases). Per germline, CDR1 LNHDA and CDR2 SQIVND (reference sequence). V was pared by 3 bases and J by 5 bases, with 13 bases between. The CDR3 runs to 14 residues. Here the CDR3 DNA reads TGTGCCAGTAGTATGGCCAGGGCTTGGGAGACCCAGTACTTC. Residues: CASSMARAWETQYF.

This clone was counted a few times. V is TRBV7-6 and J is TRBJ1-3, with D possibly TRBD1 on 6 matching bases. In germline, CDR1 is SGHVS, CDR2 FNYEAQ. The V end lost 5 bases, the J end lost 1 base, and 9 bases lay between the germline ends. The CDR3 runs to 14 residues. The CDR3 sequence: CASSRTVSGNTIYF. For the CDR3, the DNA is TGTGCCAGCAGCCGGACAGTATCTGGAAACACCATATATTTT.

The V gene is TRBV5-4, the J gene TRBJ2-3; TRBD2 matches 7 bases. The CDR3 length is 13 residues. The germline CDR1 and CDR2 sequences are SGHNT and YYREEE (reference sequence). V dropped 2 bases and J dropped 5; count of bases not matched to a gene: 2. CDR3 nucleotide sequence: TGTGCCAGCAGCTTTGGGGGGGAAGATACGCAGTATTTT. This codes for CASSFGGEDTQYF.